This T cell receptor (beta chain) came from a study of memory CD4+ T cells and cytomegalovirus serostatus. Study summary: Healthy Belgian adult donors included about nine CMV-positive and some 23 CMV-negative people.

This table comes from immunoSEQ multiplex PCR, and its TCRdb copy is limited to in-frame clones, with some not included. The repertoire holds over 45,000 clones, about four fifths seen once, with approximately 0.5% in the top ten. The sort gate was single viable CD3+CD4+CD8-CD45RO+ cells for memory CD4+ T cells. Germline V gives CDR1 MNHNS, CDR2 SASEGT. The CDR3 spans 14 residues. Trimming took 3 bases from V and 6 from J, leaving 12 bases between them. The chain links TRBV6-1 to TRBJ1-5; D gene ambiguous. The TCR was taken from an adult in good health and CMV-seronegative. Some clones in this sample may be carry-over from other donors' samples. Sequencing used memory CD4+ T cells from blood. CDR3 residues: CASSDNMGGQPQHF. The CDR3 nucleotides read TGTGCCAGCAGTGATAACATGGGTGGTCAGCCCCAGCATTTT.